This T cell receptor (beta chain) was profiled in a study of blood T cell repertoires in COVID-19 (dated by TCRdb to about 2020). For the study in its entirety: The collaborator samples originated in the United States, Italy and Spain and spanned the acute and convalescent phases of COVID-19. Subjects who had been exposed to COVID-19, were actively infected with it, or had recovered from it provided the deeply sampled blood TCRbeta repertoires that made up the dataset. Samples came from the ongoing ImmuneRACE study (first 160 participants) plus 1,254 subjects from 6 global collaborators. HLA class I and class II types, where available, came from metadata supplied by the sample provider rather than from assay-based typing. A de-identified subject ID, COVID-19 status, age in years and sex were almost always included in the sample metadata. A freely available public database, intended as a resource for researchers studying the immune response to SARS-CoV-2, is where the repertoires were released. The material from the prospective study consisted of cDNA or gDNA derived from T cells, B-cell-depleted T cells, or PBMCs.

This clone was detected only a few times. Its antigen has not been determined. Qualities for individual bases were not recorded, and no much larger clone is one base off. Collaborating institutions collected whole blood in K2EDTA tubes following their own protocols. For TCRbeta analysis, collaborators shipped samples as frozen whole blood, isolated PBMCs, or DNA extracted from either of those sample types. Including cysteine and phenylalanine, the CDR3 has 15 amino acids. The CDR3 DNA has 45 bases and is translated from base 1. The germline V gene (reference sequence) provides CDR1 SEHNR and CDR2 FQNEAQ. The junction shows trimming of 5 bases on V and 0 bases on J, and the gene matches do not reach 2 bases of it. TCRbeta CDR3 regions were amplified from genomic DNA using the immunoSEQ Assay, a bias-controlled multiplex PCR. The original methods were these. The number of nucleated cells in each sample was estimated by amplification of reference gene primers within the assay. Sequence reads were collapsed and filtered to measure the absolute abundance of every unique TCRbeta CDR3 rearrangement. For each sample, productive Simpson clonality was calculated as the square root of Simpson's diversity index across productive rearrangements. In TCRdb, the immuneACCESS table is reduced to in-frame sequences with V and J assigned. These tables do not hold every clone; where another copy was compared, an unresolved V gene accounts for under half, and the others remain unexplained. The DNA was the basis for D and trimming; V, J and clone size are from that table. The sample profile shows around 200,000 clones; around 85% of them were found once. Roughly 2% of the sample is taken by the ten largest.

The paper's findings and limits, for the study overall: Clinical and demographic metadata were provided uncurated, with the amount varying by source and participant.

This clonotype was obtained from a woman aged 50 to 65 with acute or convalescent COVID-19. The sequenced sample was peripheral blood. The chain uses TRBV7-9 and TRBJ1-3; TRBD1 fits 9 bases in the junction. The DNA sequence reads TGTGCCAGCAGCGGGACAGGGTCCTCTGGAAACACCATATATTTT. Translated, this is CASSGTGSSGNTIYF.